Presented here are 9 T cell receptor beta chains from one specimen sequenced in a study of early T cells in non-severe SARS-CoV-2 infection. TCRdb fed the 5' RACE reads into MiXCR, producing one record per CDR3 protein. Here the sample spans roughly 41,000 distinct CDR3 sequences, 5% to 6.5% being singletons. The sample taken for sequencing was whole blood. The source is an adult who was a healthcare worker with PCR-confirmed SARS-CoV-2 infection or an uninfected control (not recorded which).

Worth noting for this clonotype: This may be a read error, as it is one base from a much larger clone. The rearrangement uses TRBV6-6 and TRBJ2-7; no clear D. In germline, CDR1 is MNHNY, CDR2 SVGAGI (reference sequence). The CDR3 is 11 residues long. V was cut by 5 bases and J by 7 bases, with 9 bases left in between. This CDR3 is CASSPRKEQYF. CDR3 sequence (DNA): TGTGCCAGCAGTCCTAGGAAAGAGCAGTACTTC.

This clonotype has a count of ten or more. V usage is TRBV20-1 and J usage is TRBJ2-1; 13 bases are shared with TRBD2. Germline CDR1 reads DFQATT; CDR2 reads SNEGSKA (reference sequence). Losses at the gene ends were 5 bases for V and 6 bases for J; bases not matched to a gene: 4. The CDR3 is 14 amino acids. CDR3 protein: CSAPTSGRGNEQFF. DNA of the CDR3: TGCAGTGCTCCTACTAGCGGGAGGGGCAATGAGCAGTTCTTC.

CDR3 coding DNA: TGCAGTATTAGCGGGGGGGCGGCGTCAGATACGCAGTATTTT. This sequence encodes CSISGGAASDTQYF. The J gene is TRBJ2-3, the V gene TRBV20-1; 11 bases fit TRBD2. The CDR3 is made up of 14 amino acids. CDR1 and CDR2 from the germline V gene are DFQATT and SNEGSKA (reference sequence). The J segment lost 4 bases and the V segment lost 8 bases, leaving 8 bases of the junction unmatched.

V and J are TRBV19 and TRBJ2-4, with D hard to call. Germline V CDR1 and CDR2: LNHDA, SQIVND (reference sequence). V shed 3 bases and J shed 7 bases, with 10 bases lying between them. This CDR3 comprises 13 residues. CDR3 region: CASSMLGVNIQYF. For the CDR3, the DNA is TGTGCCAGTAGTATGTTGGGTGTGAACATTCAGTACTTC.

This clonotype was picked up one time. A much more abundant neighbour one base away suggests this may be a read error. The rearrangement uses TRBV7-9 and TRBJ1-1; D not resolved. This CDR3 is built from 13 residues. The V gene lost 7 bases and the J gene lost 11 bases, with 20 bases spanning the gap. Germline V lookup: CDR1 SEHNR, CDR2 FQNEAQ (reference sequence). CDR3 loop: CASIRGGGFDAFF. In DNA form, the CDR3 reads TGTGCCAGCATCCGTGGCGGAGGATTTGATGCTTTCTTT.

This clonotype was seen many times. The rearrangement uses TRBV27 and TRBJ1-2, with 11 bases lining up with TRBD1. CDR3 length: 19 amino acids. Germline values: CDR1 MNHEY, CDR2 SMNVEV (reference sequence). Germline trimming cut 3 bases from V and 6 bases from J; bases unmatched to any gene: 18. The CDR3 DNA reads TGTGCCAGCAGTTTTGCATTCGGACAGGGGGCTAGGCGGTTGGATGGCTACACCTTC. Translated: CASSFAFGQGARRLDGYTF.

This clonotype appeared a few times. The chain combines TRBV7-2 with TRBJ2-6, with 8 bases fitting TRBD1. This CDR3 is built from 17 residues. The germline V gene encodes CDR1 SGHTA and CDR2 FQGNSA. Trimming cost V 4 bases and J 2 bases; bases outside gene matches: 7. CDR3 nucleotide sequence: TGTGCCAGCAGCTCCCAGGGGGCGCGGGCTGGGGCCAACGTCCTGACTTTC. Amino acids: CASSSQGARAGANVLTF.

This clonotype has a handful of counts. The rearrangement joins TRBV15 to TRBJ2-3, with a possible D match to TRBD2 (6 bases). Germline V CDR1 and CDR2: LNHNV, YYDKDF (reference sequence). CDR3 size: 16 residues. Deletions cut 2 bases from V and 4 bases from J, with 16 bases between. This chain's CDR3 is CATSRKRDLLSDTQYF. In nucleotides, the CDR3 is TGTGCCACCAGCAGAAAAAGGGACTTACTTTCAGATACGCAGTATTTT.

This clonotype was seen many times. J is TRBJ2-3 and V is TRBV12-2; TRBD2 is the table's D call, not checked against the DNA. TRBV12-2 is given as a pseudogene. The CDR3 length is 20 residues. The CDR3 loop is CASRLARLAIGPKLTDTQYF. The CDR3 nucleotides are TGTGCAAGTCGCTTAGCGCGACTAGCGATCGGACCCAAACTCACAGATACGCAGTATTTT.